This TCR beta chain originates from a study of T-cell memory formation after mild COVID-19. From the 5' RACE reads, TCRdb called clonotypes with MiXCR, one entry per CDR3 protein. The sample records a few hundred thousand distinct CDR3 sequences, over 20% being singletons. Regarding this clonotype: Its antigen is unidentified.

Broader study findings: In pre-infection memory, a portion of responding clones appeared, which suggested that cross-reactive memory joined. Researchers report contracting CD4+ clones mostly in CM and EM, with CD8+ clones in EMRA.

This CDR3 region has 16 residues. V trimming: 4 bases; J trimming: 7 bases; junction bases outside the gene matches: 13. Germline V lookup: CDR1 KGHDR, CDR2 SFDVKD. The sequence was obtained from an adult woman who had mild COVID-19 (a few samples of this study predate the infection). Cell type and time point are not known. The chain recombines TRBV24-1 with TRBJ2-3; the match to TRBD1 covers 7 bases. The material sequenced was PBMCs or a T cell subset sorted from them (not recorded which). For the CDR3, the DNA is TGTGCCACCAGTGAGGCTGTGGGACAGTTGTTTAATACGCAGTATTTT. Its translation is CATSEAVGQLFNTQYF.